The rows below give T cell receptor beta chains drawn from one sample of a study of cytomegalovirus exposure and HLA in healthy donors. Libraries were prepared by immunoSEQ multiplex PCR; TCRdb keeps only in-frame clonotypes and omits some of them. The table includes 120,000 or so clones, 70% to 90% detected once. Specimen: PBMCs. The receptors derive from a man aged 35 to 55 in good health and CMV-seronegative. Each CDR3 is given with its conserved first and last residue. Each record gives: D gene, J gene, clone size, V gene, CDR3 protein, CDR3 DNA. A D gene is named only where the DNA matches it firmly. Only part of the rows carry a size: once, few, many, or a class if the clone is expanded.

d_gene: TRBD1
j_gene: TRBJ2-1
abundance: NA
v_gene: TRBV28
CDR3aa: CASTTRDRVYNEQFF
CDR3nt: TGTGCCAGCACCACTCGGGACAGGGTTTACAATGAGCAGTTCTTC

d_gene: TRBD2
j_gene: TRBJ2-3
abundance: NA
v_gene: TRBV5-1
CDR3aa: CASKLGAGGPDTQYF
CDR3nt: TGCGCCAGCAAGCTAGGAGCGGGAGGGCCAGATACGCAGTATTTT

d_gene: NA
j_gene: TRBJ1-5
abundance: few
v_gene: TRBV6-5
CDR3aa: CASSYDGGSNQPQHF
CDR3nt: TGTGCCAGCAGTTACGACGGGGGGAGCAATCAGCCCCAGCATTTT

d_gene: NA
j_gene: TRBJ1-2
abundance: NA
v_gene: TRBV29-1
CDR3aa: CSVRNANDGYTF
CDR3nt: TGCAGCGTGCGTAATGCCAACGATGGCTACACCTTC

d_gene: TRBD1
j_gene: TRBJ2-7
abundance: NA
v_gene: TRBV6-6
CDR3aa: CASRNPGTGGGDEQYF
CDR3nt: TGTGCCAGCAGGAACCCCGGGACAGGGGGTGGGGACGAGCAGTACTTC

d_gene: TRBD1
j_gene: TRBJ1-2
abundance: NA
v_gene: TRBV2
CDR3aa: CASSTTGNYGYTF
CDR3nt: TGTGCCAGCAGTACGACAGGGAACTATGGCTACACCTTC

d_gene: NA
j_gene: TRBJ2-7
abundance: NA
v_gene: TRBV2
CDR3aa: CASSEALLVEQYF
CDR3nt: TGTGCCAGCAGTGAAGCGCTTCTAGTCGAGCAGTACTTC

d_gene: TRBD1
j_gene: TRBJ1-1
abundance: NA
v_gene: TRBV27
CDR3aa: CASSSWDRGLDTEAFF
CDR3nt: TGTGCCAGCAGTTCTTGGGACAGGGGGCTCGACACTGAAGCTTTCTTT

d_gene: NA
j_gene: TRBJ1-4
abundance: NA
v_gene: TRBV11-2
CDR3aa: CASSFDWMDSVNEKLFF
CDR3nt: TGTGCCAGCAGCTTCGATTGGATGGACAGTGTTAATGAAAAACTGTTTTTT

d_gene: NA
j_gene: TRBJ1-1
abundance: NA
v_gene: TRBV10-3
CDR3aa: CATGGAGVEDTEAFF
CDR3nt: TGTGCCACGGGGGGGGCAGGGGTTGAGGACACTGAAGCTTTCTTT

d_gene: NA
j_gene: TRBJ2-7
abundance: NA
v_gene: TRBV14
CDR3aa: CASSQSPTGLHEQYF
CDR3nt: TGTGCCAGCAGCCAATCCCCCACAGGGCTCCACGAGCAGTACTTC

d_gene: NA
j_gene: TRBJ1-5
abundance: few
v_gene: TRBV19
CDR3aa: CASSSQGVFGNQPQHF
CDR3nt: TGTGCCAGTAGTTCGCAAGGGGTATTCGGCAATCAGCCCCAGCATTTT

d_gene: NA
j_gene: TRBJ2-7
abundance: NA
v_gene: TRBV25-1
CDR3aa: CASSPPRAPGSYEQYF
CDR3nt: TGTGCCAGCAGTCCCCCCAGGGCACCCGGGTCCTACGAGCAGTACTTC

d_gene: NA
j_gene: TRBJ1-2
abundance: NA
v_gene: TRBV29-1
CDR3aa: CSVGGTVMYGYTF
CDR3nt: TGCAGCGTTGGGGGCACGGTGATGTATGGCTACACCTTC

d_gene: NA
j_gene: TRBJ1-6
abundance: NA
v_gene: TRBV5-1
CDR3aa: CASSRWDINSPLHF
CDR3nt: TGCGCCAGCAGCCGCTGGGACATCAATTCACCCCTCCACTTT

d_gene: TRBD1
j_gene: TRBJ1-5
abundance: NA
v_gene: TRBV19
CDR3aa: CASSGTGTSRNQPQHF
CDR3nt: TGTGCCAGTAGTGGGACAGGGACGAGTCGCAATCAGCCCCAGCATTTT

d_gene: TRBD2
j_gene: TRBJ2-3
abundance: once
v_gene: TRBV7-2
CDR3aa: CASSLGVGGAADTQYF
CDR3nt: TGTGCCAGCAGCTTAGGGGTCGGGGGGGCCGCCGATACGCAGTATTTT

d_gene: TRBD1
j_gene: TRBJ2-7
abundance: NA
v_gene: TRBV28
CDR3aa: CASSRDRVKDEQYF
CDR3nt: TGTGCCAGCAGTCGGGACAGGGTTAAGGACGAGCAGTACTTC

d_gene: TRBD1
j_gene: TRBJ2-7
abundance: NA
v_gene: TRBV9
CDR3aa: CASSPDRAGYEQYF
CDR3nt: TGTGCCAGCAGCCCTGACAGGGCAGGATACGAGCAGTACTTC

d_gene: NA
j_gene: TRBJ1-2
abundance: NA
v_gene: TRBV30
CDR3aa: CAWSVLIGTDGYTF
CDR3nt: TGTGCCTGGAGTGTACTTATAGGGACTGATGGCTACACCTTC

d_gene: NA
j_gene: TRBJ2-7
abundance: few
v_gene: TRBV19
CDR3aa: CASSWGGSYEQYF
CDR3nt: TGTGCCAGTAGTTGGGGGGGCAGCTACGAGCAGTACTTC

d_gene: NA
j_gene: TRBJ1-5
abundance: NA
v_gene: TRBV18
CDR3aa: CASSPSSGPNSNQPQHF
CDR3nt: TGTGCCAGCTCACCTAGTTCAGGGCCCAATAGCAATCAGCCCCAGCATTTT

d_gene: TRBD1
j_gene: TRBJ1-2
abundance: once
v_gene: TRBV6-5
CDR3aa: CASRGPGTDYGYTF
CDR3nt: TGTGCCAGCAGGGGACCAGGGACAGACTATGGCTACACCTTC

d_gene: TRBD1
j_gene: TRBJ2-2
abundance: once
v_gene: TRBV14
CDR3aa: CASSQFGTANTGELFF
CDR3nt: TGTGCCAGCAGCCAATTTGGGACAGCGAACACCGGGGAGCTGTTTTTT

d_gene: NA
j_gene: TRBJ2-2
abundance: NA
v_gene: TRBV7-2
CDR3aa: CASGQRNAGELFF
CDR3nt: TGTGCCAGCGGCCAGAGGAACGCCGGGGAGCTGTTTTTT

d_gene: NA
j_gene: TRBJ1-1
abundance: NA
v_gene: TRBV18
CDR3aa: CASSPGRGNTEAFF
CDR3nt: TGTGCCAGCTCACCTGGCAGGGGGAACACTGAAGCTTTCTTT

d_gene: NA
j_gene: TRBJ2-3
abundance: few
v_gene: TRBV9
CDR3aa: CASSHRWEYTDTQYF
CDR3nt: TGTGCCAGCAGCCATCGGTGGGAGTACACAGATACGCAGTATTTT